The 14 T cell receptor beta chains given below trace back to one sample, sequenced in a study of T cell changes during pregnancy in multiple sclerosis. Clones were sequenced by immunoSEQ multiplex PCR, and TCRdb holds only the in-frame ones, with some missing. The data contain approximately 17,000 clones, 80% to 90% of them singletons. The material was CD8+ T cells from peripheral blood mononuclear cells, obtained in the second trimester of pregnancy. The receptors were gathered from a female donor in good health, enrolled as a control in a pregnancy study.

The chain combines TRBV7-2 with TRBJ1-1, with unresolved D. Trimming took 6 bases from V and 1 from J, leaving 6 bases between them. The CDR3 has 12 residues. The germline gives CDR1 SGHTA, CDR2 FQGNSA. DNA of the CDR3: TGTGCCAGCAGATTACAGAACACTGAAGCTTTCTTT. It translates to CASRLQNTEAFF.

The chain employs TRBV5-1 and TRBJ1-6; perhaps TRBD1 as D (6 bases). This CDR3 is built from 18 residues. Germline CDR1 reads SGHRS; CDR2 reads YFSETQ. Trimming stripped 0 bases from V and 10 bases from J, with 23 bases between. Written as DNA, the CDR3 is TGCGCCAGCAGCTTGGTTCCCGGGACCCTGGGGGCCTACTCACCCCTCCACTTT. It is translated as CASSLVPGTLGAYSPLHF.

The chain recombines TRBV21-1 with TRBJ2-2; no check of the table's D call, TRBD1, against the DNA was made. TRBV21-1 is labeled a pseudogene. This CDR3 has 15 amino acids. The CDR3: CASTLKKGSTGELFF. CDR3 in DNA: TGTGCCAGCACCCTTAAAAAGGGGTCCACCGGGGAGCTGTTTTTT.

V usage is TRBV15 and J usage is TRBJ1-5; 7 bases agree with TRBD1. The CDR3 totals 15 residues. J lost 7 bases, V lost 0 bases, and 6 bases had no gene match. The germline CDR1 and CDR2 sequences are LNHNV and YYDKDF (reference sequence). CDR3 in amino acids: CATSREGGSGQPQHF. CDR3 nucleotide sequence: TGTGCCACCAGCAGAGAAGGGGGCTCGGGACAGCCCCAGCATTTT.

This chain links TRBV5-5 with TRBJ1-5; no definite D call. The germline V gene has CDR1 SGHKS and CDR2 YYEKEE (reference sequence). This CDR3 contains 14 residues. Between the trimmed V and J ends, which lost 1 base and 0 bases, there was a span of 5 bases. CDR3: CASSLFYSNQPQHF. CDR3 in DNA: TGTGCCAGCAGCTTGTTTTATAGCAATCAGCCCCAGCATTTT.

The chain has TRBV7-8 and TRBJ1-1; D perhaps matches TRBD1 (6 bases). The V and J ends lost 3 bases and 0 bases respectively, with 8 bases between them. The germline CDR1 and CDR2 sequences are SGHVS and FQNEAQ. The CDR3 loop spans 14 amino acids. For the CDR3, the DNA is TGTGCCAGCAGCTTTGGACAGATGAACACTGAAGCTTTCTTT. It translates to CASSFGQMNTEAFF.

The count of this clone is one. The J gene is TRBJ1-5, the V gene TRBV7-8, with TRBD1 matching over 7 bases. Trimming removed 1 base from V and 5 bases from J; junction bases left unmatched: 17. CDR1 SGHVS and CDR2 FQNEAQ come from the germline V gene. CDR3 length equals 19 residues. The CDR3 nucleotides are TGTGCCAGCAGCTTAGAACCCTTCTCGGACAGGATGGTGGATCAGCCCCAGCATTTT. Translation gives CASSLEPFSDRMVDQPQHF. Using reference TRBV7-8 and TRBJ1-5 for the parts outside the CDR3, the full variable domain is GAGVSQSPRYKVAKRGQDVALRCDPISGHVSLFWYQQALGQGPEFLTYFQNEAQLDKSGLPSDRFFAERPEGSVSTLKIQRTQQEDSAVYLCASSLEPFSDRMVDQPQHFGDGTRLSIL.

The genes are TRBV5-1 and TRBJ1-4; 10 bases agree with TRBD1. The germline CDR1 and CDR2 sequences are SGHRS and YFSETQ. Germline trimming cut 3 bases from V and 2 bases from J; bases unmatched to any gene: 7. The CDR3 extends over 17 amino acids. This CDR3 reads CASSYRDRGPTNEKLFF. The CDR3 DNA is TGCGCCAGCAGCTACCGGGACAGGGGCCCGACTAATGAAAAACTGTTTTTT.

This clone is medium-sized. V is TRBV5-5 and J is TRBJ2-5; 8 bases align to TRBD1. The length of the CDR3 is 16 residues. Germline V gives CDR1 SGHKS, CDR2 YYEKEE (reference sequence). Unmatched junction bases numbered 9, after V lost 3 bases and J lost 2 bases. CDR3: CASSSAGGRTQETQYF. The DNA of the CDR3 is TGTGCCAGCAGCTCCGCAGGGGGCCGCACTCAAGAGACCCAGTACTTC. The variable domain in full, with the rest retrieved from reference TRBV5-5 and TRBJ2-5, is DAGVTQSPTHLIKTRGQQVTLRCSPISGHKSVSWYQQVLGQGPQFIFQYYEKEERGRGNFPDRFSARQFPNYSSELNVNALLLGDSALYLCASSSAGGRTQETQYFGPGTRLLVL.

The chain couples TRBV5-6 to TRBJ2-3; a weak D match, TRBD2 (6 bases). V shed 6 bases and J shed 2 bases, with 13 bases lying between them. CDR1 is SGHDT and CDR2 is YYEEEE in the germline V gene. There are 14 residues in the CDR3. The CDR3 loop is CASTTLAFTDTQYF. The DNA of the CDR3 is TGTGCCAGCACCACACTAGCTTTCACAGATACGCAGTATTTT.

V is TRBV19 and J is TRBJ2-7; D uncertain. The V gene's germline CDR1 is LNHDA and CDR2 SQIVND (reference sequence). There are 13 residues in the CDR3. The ends were cut back, 1 base at V and 3 bases at J, with 7 bases in the middle. The CDR3 spells CASSIASDYEQYF. CDR3 DNA sequence: TGTGCCAGTAGTATAGCGAGTGACTACGAGCAGTACTTC. Using reference TRBV19 and TRBJ2-7 for the parts outside the CDR3, the full variable domain is DGGITQSPKYLFRKEGQNVTLSCEQNLNHDAMYWYRQDPGQGLRLIYYSQIVNDFQKGDIAEGYSVSREKKESFPLTVTSAQKNPTAFYLCASSIASDYEQYFGPGTRLTVT.

V is TRBV4-3 and J is TRBJ2-1, with TRBD2 as a possible D gene (5 bases). V was pared by 2 bases and J by 0 bases, with 8 bases between. Per the germline V gene, CDR1 is LGHNA and CDR2 is YSLEER. This CDR3 has 15 residues. The CDR3 sequence: CASSQLRGSYNEQFF. CDR3 bases: TGCGCCAGCAGCCAACTTCGGGGCTCCTACAATGAGCAGTTCTTC.

The chain carries TRBV10-3 and TRBJ1-1; D not resolved. V lost 3 bases to trimming and J lost 1 base, with 6 bases between them. This CDR3 is 13 amino acids long. Germline CDR1 and CDR2: ENHRY and SYGVKD. The CDR3 here is CAISDGQNTEAFF. The CDR3 DNA reads TGTGCCATCAGTGACGGTCAGAACACTGAAGCTTTCTTT.

V and J are TRBV6-5 and TRBJ2-7, with D possibly being TRBD1 (6 bases). Germline V gene sequence: CDR1 MNHEY, CDR2 SVGAGI. This CDR3 region has 15 residues. V dropped 0 bases and J dropped 2 bases, with 11 bases sitting between them. CDR3 sequence (DNA): TGTGCCAGCAGTTACTCAACAGGGAACCCCTACGAGCAGTACTTC. It codes for CASSYSTGNPYEQYF.